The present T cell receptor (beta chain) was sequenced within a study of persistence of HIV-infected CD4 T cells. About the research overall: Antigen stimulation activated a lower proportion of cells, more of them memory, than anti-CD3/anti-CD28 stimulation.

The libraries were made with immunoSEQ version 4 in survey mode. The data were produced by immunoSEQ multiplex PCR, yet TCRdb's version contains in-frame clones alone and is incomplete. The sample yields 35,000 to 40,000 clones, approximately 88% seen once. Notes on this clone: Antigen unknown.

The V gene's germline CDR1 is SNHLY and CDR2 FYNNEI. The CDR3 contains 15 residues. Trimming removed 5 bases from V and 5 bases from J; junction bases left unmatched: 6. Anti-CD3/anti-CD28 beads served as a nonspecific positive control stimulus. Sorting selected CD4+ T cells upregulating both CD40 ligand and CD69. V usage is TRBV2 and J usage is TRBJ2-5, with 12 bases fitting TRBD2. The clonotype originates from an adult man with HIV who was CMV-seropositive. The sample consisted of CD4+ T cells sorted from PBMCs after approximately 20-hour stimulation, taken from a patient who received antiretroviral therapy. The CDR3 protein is CASSLGLAGLETQYF. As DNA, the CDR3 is TGTGCCAGCAGTTTAGGACTAGCGGGATTGGAGACCCAGTACTTC.